The clone carrying this TCR beta chain showed up many times. Its antigen is still unknown. A junction end diverges from the germline sequence, so it may reflect a read error. Original handling: The study built a papillary thyroid cancer distant-metastasis classifier from CDR3 differences across clinicopathological groups. TCRdb reassembled clones from the PCR reads with MiXCR. The V and J calls were not made by the authors but by TCRdb's processing. The repertoire consists of about 69,000 clones, with 14% occurring once and the leading ten covering less than 8.5%. No patient had received any treatment before thyroid surgery. The data are from a study of metastatic and nonmetastatic thyroid tumors. Whole-study context: Repertoire comparison spanned blood and tumor or nodule tissue of malignant and benign thyroid patients. Study findings and constraints: A significant increase in TCR beta diversity was reportedly seen in malignant thyroid tumors relative to benign nodules, in blood and tumor.

Per germline, CDR1 MGHDK and CDR2 SYGVNS. The length of the CDR3 is 15 residues. The receptor comes from a male donor with papillary thyroid cancer or a benign thyroid nodule (not recorded which). Some clones in this sample may be carry-over from other donors' samples. Source material: blood. The rearrangement joins TRBV25-1 to TRBJ1-1; 7 bases map to TRBD1. CDR3: CASSKLQTGRVETFF. The CDR3 DNA sequence: TGTGCCAGCAGTAAACTCCAGACAGGGAGGGTTGAAACTTTCTTT.